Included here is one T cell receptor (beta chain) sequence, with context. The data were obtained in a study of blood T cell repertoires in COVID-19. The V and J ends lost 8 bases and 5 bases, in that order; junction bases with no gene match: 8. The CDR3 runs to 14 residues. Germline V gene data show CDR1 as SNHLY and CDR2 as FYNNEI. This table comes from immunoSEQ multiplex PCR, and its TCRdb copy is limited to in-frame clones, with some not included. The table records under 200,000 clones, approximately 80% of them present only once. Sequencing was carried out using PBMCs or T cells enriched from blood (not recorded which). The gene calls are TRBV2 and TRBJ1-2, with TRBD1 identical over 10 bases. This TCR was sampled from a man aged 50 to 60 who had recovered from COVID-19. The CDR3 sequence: CASGLGTGEYGYTF. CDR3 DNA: TGTGCCAGCGGCCTAGGGACAGGGGAGTATGGCTACACCTTC.